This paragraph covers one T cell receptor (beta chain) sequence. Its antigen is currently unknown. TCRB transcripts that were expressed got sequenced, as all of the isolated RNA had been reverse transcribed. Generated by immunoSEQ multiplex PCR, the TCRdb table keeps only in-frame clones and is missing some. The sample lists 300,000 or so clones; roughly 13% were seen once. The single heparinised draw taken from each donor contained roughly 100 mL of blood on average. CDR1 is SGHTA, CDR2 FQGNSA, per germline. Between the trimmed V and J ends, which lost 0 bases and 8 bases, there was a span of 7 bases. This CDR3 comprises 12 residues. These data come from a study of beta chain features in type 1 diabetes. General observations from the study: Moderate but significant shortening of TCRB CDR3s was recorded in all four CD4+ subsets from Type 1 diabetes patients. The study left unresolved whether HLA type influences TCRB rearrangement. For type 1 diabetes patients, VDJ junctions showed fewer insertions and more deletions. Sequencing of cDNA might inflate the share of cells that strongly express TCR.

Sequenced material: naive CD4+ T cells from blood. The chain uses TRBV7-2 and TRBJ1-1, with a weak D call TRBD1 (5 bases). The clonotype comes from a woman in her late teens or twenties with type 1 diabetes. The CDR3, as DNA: TGTGCCAGCAGCTTAGCGAGACAGGAAGCTTTCTTT. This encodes CASSLARQEAFF. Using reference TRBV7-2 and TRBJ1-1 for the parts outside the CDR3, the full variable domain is GAGVSQSPSNKVTEKGKDVELRCDPISGHTALYWYRQSLGQGLEFLIYFQGNSAPDKSGLPSDRFSAERTGGSVSTLTIQRTQQEDSAVYLCASSLARQEAFFGQGTRLTVV.